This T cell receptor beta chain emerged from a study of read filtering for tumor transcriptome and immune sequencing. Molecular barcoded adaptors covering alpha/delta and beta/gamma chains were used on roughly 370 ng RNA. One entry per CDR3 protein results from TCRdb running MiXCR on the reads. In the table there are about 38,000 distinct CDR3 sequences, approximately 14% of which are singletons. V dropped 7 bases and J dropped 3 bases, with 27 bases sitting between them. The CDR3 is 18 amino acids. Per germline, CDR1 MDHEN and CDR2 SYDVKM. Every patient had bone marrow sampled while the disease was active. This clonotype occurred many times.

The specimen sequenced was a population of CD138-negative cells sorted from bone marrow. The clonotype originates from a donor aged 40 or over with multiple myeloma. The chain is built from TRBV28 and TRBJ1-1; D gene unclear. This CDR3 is CASTFPGWGKNSDTEAFF. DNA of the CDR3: TGTGCCAGCACCTTCCCGGGTTGGGGAAAGAACTCGGACACTGAAGCTTTCTTT.